This T cell receptor beta chain was retrieved from a study of T cell repertoires in cytomegalovirus infection. In the study overall: Recently described HLA-C-restricted plus well-studied HLA-B-restricted CMV epitopes were used. Matching HLA type, along with CMV infection, was indicated by public TCR beta signatures.

TCRdb reprocessed the reads with MiXCR, giving one entry per CDR3 protein. The sample consists of around 800,000 distinct CDR3 sequences, roughly 33% of them appearing once. This clonotype occurred many times. What it binds is unknown. V gave up 5 bases and J gave up 0 bases; unmatched junction bases: 6. CDR3 length equals 15 residues. Germline loops: CDR1 SGHVS, CDR2 FNYEAQ. Study-level results: Within the response measured ex vivo, HLA-C-restricted CMV-specific TCR beta clonotypes were dominant. Individuals carrying CMV plus the relevant HLA were identified by cumulative frequency of public TCR beta families.

The sequences come from cultured CD8+ T cells from PBMCs, collected from culture after CMV antigen stimulation. V and J are TRBV7-6 and TRBJ1-1; 7 bases line up with TRBD1. The clonotype comes from a human donor in good health (CMV status not recorded). Some clones in this sample may be carry-over from other donors' samples. This chain's CDR3 is CASSAMDRMNTEAFF. The CDR3 DNA follows: TGTGCCAGCAGCGCTATGGACAGGATGAACACTGAAGCTTTCTTT.